A single sample is the source of the 8 T cell receptor beta chains below, sequenced in a study of a mutant IDH1 vaccine in newly diagnosed glioma. Method: immunoSEQ multiplex PCR; TCRdb's copy keeps in-frame clones and lacks some. The sample consists of 50,000 to 65,000 clones, 70% to 90% of them appearing once. Time point given: baseline, week 1 (first vaccination visit). The treatment here: pre-vaccination baseline after standard-of-care therapy. This material consisted of PBMCs, taken from a glioma patient treated with radiotherapy, temozolomide or both. The source is a man between 18 and 35 years old with glioma.

This chain connects TRBV6-6 to TRBJ2-5, with D possibly matching TRBD2 (6 bases). This CDR3 has 14 residues. Germline V CDR1 and CDR2: MNHNY, SVGAGI (reference sequence). V lost 6 bases and J lost 5, with 16 bases in between. DNA for the CDR3: TGTGCCAGCAGAGGCGGACTACCCGAGGAGACCCAGTACTTC. This translates into CASRGGLPEETQYF.

This clone was seen just once. The chain joins TRBV5-8 to TRBJ2-5; D gene uncertain. The CDR3 extends over 11 amino acids. The germline V gene has CDR1 SGHTS and CDR2 YDEGEE. The V gene lost 0 bases and the J gene lost 14 bases, with 11 bases spanning the gap. CDR3 bases: TGTGCCAGCAGCTTGGCAGGCGCCGTCTACTTC. This translates into CASSLAGAVYF.

V and J are TRBV9 and TRBJ2-6; D is ambiguous. CDR1 SGDLS and CDR2 YYNGEE come from the germline V gene. The CDR3 is 16 amino acids. V was clipped by 0 bases and J by 0 bases, with 7 bases between them. The CDR3 region has the DNA TGTGCCAGCAGCGTAGGAAGCCACTCTGGGGCCAACGTCCTGACTTTC. Its protein is CASSVGSHSGANVLTF. Looking up the rest from reference TRBV9 and TRBJ2-6 gives the full variable domain: DSGVTQTPKHLITATGQRVTLRCSPRSGDLSVYWYQQSLDQGLQFLIQYYNGEERAKGNILERFSAQQFPDLHSELNLSSLELGDSALYFCASSVGSHSGANVLTFGAGSRLTVL.

The chain has TRBV30 and TRBJ1-2; possibly TRBD1 for D (6 bases). This CDR3 is built from 13 residues. CDR1 and CDR2 (germline): GTSNPN, SVGIG (reference sequence). Trimming took off 2 bases at V and 8 bases at J, with 15 bases between the two ends. The CDR3 protein is CAWSPTLQGGYTF. The DNA of the CDR3 is TGTGCCTGGAGTCCGACCCTACAGGGCGGCTACACCTTC. The variable domain in full, with the rest retrieved from reference TRBV30 and TRBJ1-2, is SQTIHQWPATLVQPVGSPLSLECTVEGTSNPNLYWYRQAAGRGLQLLFYSVGIGQISSEVPQNLSASRPQDRQFILSSKKLLLSDSGFYLCAWSPTLQGGYTFGSGTRLTVV.

Comments on this clone: An end of the junction differs from the germline gene, which may be a read error. The CDR3 bases are TGTGCTAGCAGCCCCCCGTTAGCCGGCGAGAACACTGAAGCTTTCTTT. This gives the protein CASSPPLAGENTEAFF. This chain links TRBV7-7 with TRBJ1-1; D uncertain. The CDR3 sequence is 16 residues long. CDR1 is SSHAT and CDR2 is FNYEAQ in the germline V gene (reference sequence). Combining the CDR3 with reference TRBV7-7 and TRBJ1-1 gives the whole variable domain GAGVSQSPRYKVTKRGQDVTLRCDPISSHATLYWYQQALGQGPEFLTYFNYEAQPDKSGLPSDRFSAERPEGSISTLTIQRTEQRDSAMYRCASSPPLAGENTEAFFGQGTRLTVV.

This clone has only a few counts. CDR3 DNA sequence: TGTGCCAGCAGCTCGGGACAGGGCGCTTTCTTT. Encoded protein: CASSSGQGAFF. The chain is built from TRBV7-9 and TRBJ1-1; 9 bases are a match to TRBD1. With V trimmed by 4 bases and J by 11 bases, 2 bases remained unmatched. The germline V gene has CDR1 SEHNR and CDR2 FQNEAQ (reference sequence). The CDR3 spans 11 residues. The whole variable domain, filled in from reference TRBV7-9 and TRBJ1-1, reads DTGVSQNPRHKITKRGQNVTFRCDPISEHNRLYWYRQTLGQGPEFLTYFQNEAQLEKSRLLSDRFSAERPKGSFSTLEIQRTEQGDSAMYLCASSSGQGAFFGQGTRLTVV.

The rearrangement joins TRBV6-5 to TRBJ1-2, with a tentative D call TRBD1 (6 bases). The CDR3 runs 14 residues. The ends were cut back, 0 bases at V and 8 bases at J, with 13 bases in the middle. Germline CDR1 MNHEY, CDR2 SVGAGI. CDR3 DNA sequence: TGTGCCAGCAGTTACTCGGCAGGGACACTCGGCTACACCTTC. This encodes CASSYSAGTLGYTF.

The chain joins TRBV7-9 to TRBJ1-2, with D uncertain. Per germline, CDR1 SEHNR and CDR2 FQNEAQ (reference sequence). The CDR3 length is 15 residues. Trimming stripped 5 bases from V and 0 bases from J, with 13 bases between. Here the CDR3 reads CASSLGLAANYGYTF. The DNA of the CDR3 is TGTGCCAGCAGCCTCGGACTGGCGGCTAACTATGGCTACACCTTC.